The clone carrying this TCR beta chain was recorded once. The record originates from a study of blood T cell repertoires in COVID-19. Study at large: Spain, Italy and the United States supplied samples that represented acute and convalescent COVID-19. From T cells, B-cell-depleted T cells, or PBMCs came the material, which was cDNA or gDNA.

From germline, CDR1 is LGHDT and CDR2 YNNKEL (reference sequence). The trim removed 2 bases at V and 12 bases at J, leaving 5 bases unmatched. This CDR3 is built from 13 residues. Per the original data handling: Scientists estimated how many nucleated cells there were by amplifying reference gene primers. Assay: immunoSEQ multiplex PCR; the TCRdb copy retains only in-frame clones and omits some. That table supplies the V and J calls and clone size; D and trimming were determined from the DNA. The data hold 15,000 to 20,000 clones, with 89% observed a single time. Sequenced input: peripheral blood. This clonotype was obtained from a man in his 60s with active COVID-19. The V call is TRBV3-1 (or the pseudogene TRBV3-2), the J call TRBJ2-7, with 12 bases fitting TRBD2. CDR3 protein: CASSQTSGGPGYF. The CDR3 coding sequence is TGTGCCAGCAGCCAAACTAGCGGGGGGCCAGGGTACTTC.